A single sample is the source of the 31 T cell receptor beta chains below, sequenced in a study of metastatic and nonmetastatic thyroid tumors. Thyroid surgery was performed in patients who had received no treatment beforehand. TCRdb redid the clone calls on the PCR reads using MiXCR. The sample gives 12,000 or so clones, 25% to 35% of which show up once; 12% is in the top ten. Sequences were obtained from tumor tissue. These receptors all come from a female donor with papillary thyroid cancer or a benign thyroid nodule (not recorded which). Some clones in this sample may be carry-over from other donors' samples.

By share, this clone counts as medium-sized. J is TRBJ1-1 and V is TRBV12-3 or TRBV12-4, with D possibly TRBD1 on 5 matching bases. V dropped 3 bases and J dropped 1 base, with 9 bases sitting between them. The CDR3 has 14 residues. The CDR3: CASSFNRQNTEAFF. CDR3 in DNA: TGTGCCAGCAGTTTTAACAGGCAGAACACTGAAGCTTTCTTT.

This clone showed up many times. A single base separates this from a much larger clone, so it may be a read error. Other DNA sequences in this specimen translate into the identical CDR3. The V gene is TRBV7-3, the J gene TRBJ2-7; TRBD2 might be the D (6 bases). Germline V gene data show CDR1 as SGHTA and CDR2 as FQGTGA. The CDR3 sequence is 15 residues long. With 5 bases removed from V and 2 bases from J, the gap between germline ends came to 16 bases. CDR3 loop: CASSPPGGSAYEQYF. The CDR3 coding sequence is TGTGCCAGCAGCCCCCCCGGAGGGAGCGCCTACGAGCAGTACTTC.

The chain joins TRBV5-1 to TRBJ1-1; possibly TRBD1 for D (6 bases). The CDR3 extends over 15 amino acids. Trimming took off 0 bases at V and 0 bases at J, with 9 bases between the two ends. Per germline, CDR1 SGHRS and CDR2 YFSETQ. Here the CDR3 DNA reads TGCGCCAGCAGCTTGGTGCAGGGGTTGAACACTGAAGCTTTCTTT. Its protein is CASSLVQGLNTEAFF.

In this sample, this clone turned up a few times. The chain employs TRBV6-4 and TRBJ1-5; D may be TRBD1 (6 bases). Trimming cost V 10 bases and J 0 bases, with 13 bases left between them. Germline assignment: CDR1 MRHNA and CDR2 SNTAGT. This CDR3 has 14 amino acids. For the CDR3, the DNA is TGTGCCACCTCAGGGGCCTTTAGCAATCAGCCCCAGCATTTT. Translated, it gives CATSGAFSNQPQHF.

The chain combines TRBV6-1 with TRBJ1-2; 12 nucleotides agree with TRBD1. V gave up 7 bases and J gave up 5 bases; unmatched junction bases: 8. This CDR3 is 15 amino acids long. The germline gives CDR1 MNHNS, CDR2 SASEGT. The CDR3 DNA follows: TGTGCCAGCAATAAACCGGGACAGGGGGCGTATGGCTACACCTTC. Translation: CASNKPGQGAYGYTF.

Points on this clone: One end of the junction does not line up with germline, which may come from a read error. The rearrangement links TRBV11-3 to TRBJ2-2, with TRBD1 matching 8 bases. The germline gives CDR1 SGHNT, CDR2 YENEEA. This CDR3 has 14 residues. The CDR3 reads CASSLAGGTVELFF. Written as DNA, the CDR3 is TGTGCCAGCAGCTTAGCAGGGGGCACCGTGGAGCTGTTTTTT.

The table lists this clone with a few counts. The V call is TRBV2, the J call TRBJ2-1; D gene unclear. Germline-derived CDR1 and CDR2 are SNHLY and FYNNEI. There are 15 residues in the CDR3. V was pared by 7 bases and J by 1 base, with 14 bases between. This CDR3 is CASIGSWGSYNEQFF. CDR3 nucleotides: TGTGCCAGCATCGGTAGCTGGGGATCCTACAATGAGCAGTTCTTC.

Within the sample, this clone is medium-sized (0.01 to 0.1%). V usage is TRBV6-1 and J usage is TRBJ2-5, with D perhaps TRBD1 (6 bases). Germline V gives CDR1 MNHNS, CDR2 SASEGT. The CDR3 extends over 14 amino acids. V was cut by 3 bases and J by 3 bases, with 11 bases left in between. Here the CDR3 reads CASSDDTGKETQYF. CDR3 nucleotide sequence: TGTGCCAGCAGTGACGATACAGGGAAAGAGACCCAGTACTTC.

As regards this clone: A read error is likely, as this CDR3 ends without the conserved phenylalanine or tryptophan. The genes are TRBV6-2 or TRBV6-3 and TRBJ1-1; no definite D call. Trimming left V 6 bases short and J 0 bases short, with 14 bases between. The CDR3 is made up of 15 amino acids. Germline values: CDR1 MNHEY, CDR2 SVGEGT. The CDR3 sequence: CASRPAQNLNTEAFL. CDR3 bases: TGTGCCAGCAGGCCGGCCCAGAACCTGAACACTGAAGCTTTCCTT.

Sample share makes this clone medium-sized. This sequence joins TRBV27 and TRBJ1-1, with D tentatively TRBD1 (6 bases). With 6 bases removed from V and 6 bases from J, the gap between germline ends came to 17 bases. The length of the CDR3 is 14 residues. Germline CDR1 MNHEY, CDR2 SMNVEV (reference sequence). CDR3: CASSPIGGNAEAFF. CDR3 DNA: TGTGCCAGCAGCCCAATAGGGGGGAATGCTGAAGCTTTCTTT.

This clone was found many times. V is TRBV20-1 and J is TRBJ2-1; 9 positions agree with TRBD2. V was clipped by 1 base and J by 6 bases; unmatched bases: 4. Germline CDR1 reads DFQATT; CDR2 reads SNEGSKA (reference sequence). The CDR3 is made up of 14 amino acids. CDR3 nucleotide sequence: TGCAGTGCTAGAGGCGGGGGGGCCCTCAATGAGCAGTTCTTC. This sequence encodes CSARGGGALNEQFF.

This clone is labeled medium-sized. CDR3 amino acids: CASSELGRVNYGYTF. The DNA of the CDR3 is TGTGCCAGCAGTGAGTTGGGACGGGTTAACTATGGCTACACCTTC. The chain recombines TRBV6-1 with TRBJ1-2; a weak D match, TRBD1 (5 bases). V lost 3 bases, J lost 1 base, and 12 bases lay in between. Germline V gene data show CDR1 as MNHNS and CDR2 as SASEGT. The CDR3 covers 15 residues.

This clone was picked up many times. This could be a read error, since a much larger clone is one nucleotide away. CDR3: CASSPETVDYTF. Here the CDR3 DNA reads TGTGCCAGCTCACCGGAAACAGTGGACTACACCTTC. The V call is TRBV18, the J call TRBJ1-2; D not resolved. V lost 3 bases, J lost 10 bases, and 12 bases lay in between. CDR3 length: 12 residues. Germline V gene sequence: CDR1 KGHSH, CDR2 LQKENI.

The gene calls are TRBV6-1 and TRBJ1-1; 7 nucleotides align to TRBD1. Trimming removed 0 bases from V and 2 bases from J; junction bases left unmatched: 3. Germline-derived CDR1 and CDR2 are MNHNS and SASEGT. CDR3 size: 15 residues. The CDR3 here is CASSEAWDSNTEAFF. The CDR3 bases are TGTGCCAGCAGTGAAGCCTGGGACAGTAACACTGAAGCTTTCTTT.

In the case of this clone: A much larger clone sits a single nucleotide away, making a read error possible. This chain joins TRBV9 and TRBJ2-3; D is unresolved. The germline V gene has CDR1 SGDLS and CDR2 YYNGEE. This CDR3 comprises 13 residues. The CDR3: CASSALDTYTQYF. CDR3 in DNA: TGTGCCAGCAGCGCACTCGACACATATACGCAGTATTTT.

In this sample, this clone turned up many times. The sample has other DNA sequences that encode this CDR3 too. The V and J genes are TRBV20-1 and TRBJ2-5; TRBD2 aligns across 15 bases. J was trimmed by 5 bases and V by 5 bases; bases with no gene match: 12. The CDR3 covers 17 residues. From germline, CDR1 is DFQATT and CDR2 SNEGSKA (reference sequence). Here the CDR3 DNA reads TGCAGTGCTCCCCCCCCGGGACTAGCGGGAGGAGGGGAGACCCAGTACTTC. Translating gives CSAPPPGLAGGGETQYF.

This clone was counted at least ten times. The chain combines TRBV4-1 with TRBJ1-6, with 10 bases that match TRBD1. This CDR3 region has 17 residues. Trimming cost V 4 bases and J 1 base; bases outside gene matches: 4. Germline V CDR1 and CDR2: MGHRA, YSYEKL. CDR3 loop: CASSRDRGSSYNSPLHF. For the CDR3, the DNA is TGCGCCAGCAGCCGGGACAGGGGAAGTTCCTATAATTCACCCCTCCACTTT.

This clone was counted many times. V is TRBV7-2 and J is TRBJ2-1; a possible D gene is TRBD2 (6 bases). Trimming removed 1 base from V and 1 base from J, with 8 bases in between. From germline, CDR1 is SGHTA and CDR2 FQGNSA. The CDR3 covers 15 residues. In nucleotides, the CDR3 is TGTGCCAGCAGCTTAGGGCTAGCGTCCTACAATGAGCAGTTCTTC. Residues: CASSLGLASYNEQFF.

The rearrangement uses TRBV27 and TRBJ2-5, with TRBD2 matching over 12 bases. In germline, CDR1 is MNHEY, CDR2 SMNVEV (reference sequence). The CDR3 contains 18 residues. Trimming cost V 4 bases and J 1 base; bases outside gene matches: 10. CDR3 in DNA: TGTGCCAGCAGTTCCGGGCTAGCGGGAGGGCCTGGCCAAGAGACCCAGTACTTC. It translates to CASSSGLAGGPGQETQYF.

This chain links TRBV9 with TRBJ2-5; D is ambiguous. The CDR3 loop spans 12 amino acids. Germline CDR1 and CDR2: SGDLS and YYNGEE. Trimming took off 3 bases at V and 7 bases at J, with 10 bases between the two ends. CDR3 sequence: CASSAPPGTQYF. The CDR3 coding sequence is TGTGCCAGCAGCGCCCCTCCGGGGACCCAGTACTTC. The variable domain in full, with the rest retrieved from reference TRBV9 and TRBJ2-5, is DSGVTQTPKHLITATGQRVTLRCSPRSGDLSVYWYQQSLDQGLQFLIQYYNGEERAKGNILERFSAQQFPDLHSELNLSSLELGDSALYFCASSAPPGTQYFGPGTRLLVL.

This clone has a count of ten or more. The V and J genes are TRBV5-1 and TRBJ2-5; 10 nucleotides line up with TRBD2. The CDR3 has 16 residues. J was trimmed by 0 bases and V by 5 bases; bases with no gene match: 7. Germline assignment: CDR1 SGHRS and CDR2 YFSETQ. The DNA for the CDR3 is TGCGCCAGCAGAATTGGACTAGCGGAGGACCAAGAGACCCAGTACTTC. Residues: CASRIGLAEDQETQYF.

The CDR3 DNA sequence: TGCAGTGCTAGAGCAGGGCCGGGACAGGGTTACGAGCAGTACTTC. This gives the protein CSARAGPGQGYEQYF. The J gene is TRBJ2-7, the V gene TRBV20-1; 9 nucleotides agree with TRBD1. The germline V gene encodes CDR1 DFQATT and CDR2 SNEGSKA (reference sequence). The V segment lost 1 base and the J segment 4 bases; nucleotides outside the gene matches: 8. The CDR3 runs 15 residues.

By share of the sample, this clone is medium-sized. The chain links TRBV12-3 or TRBV12-4 to TRBJ1-3; D is ambiguous. The CDR3 length is 14 residues. V dropped 1 base and J dropped 5 bases, with 9 bases sitting between them. CDR3 protein: CASSLGGLRNTIYF. CDR3 DNA sequence: TGTGCCAGCAGTTTAGGAGGACTTCGAAACACCATATATTTT.

As concerns this clone: This may be a read error: a much more frequent sequence differs by one nucleotide. The CDR3, as DNA: TGTGCCAGCAGCCTCGCGGGACTAGGAAGAAACATTCGGTACTTC. As protein: CASSLAGLGRNIRYF. This chain links TRBV7-9 with TRBJ2-4, with TRBD2 identical over 8 bases. Germline CDR1 and CDR2: SEHNR and FQNEAQ (reference sequence). The CDR3 contains 15 residues.

A word on this clone: The germline gene is not matched at one end of the junction; a read error may be the cause. The chain employs TRBV6-1 and TRBJ2-7; D remains unclear. The length of the CDR3 is 12 residues. In germline, CDR1 is MNHNS, CDR2 SASEGT. The CDR3 sequence is CASIDDRHDQYF. DNA for the CDR3: TGTGCCAGCATCGACGACCGCCACGATCAGTACTTC.

This clone came up many times. V is TRBV15 and J is TRBJ2-5; 8 bases map to TRBD2. The CDR3 is 16 amino acids. With V trimmed by 1 base and J by 5 bases, 9 bases remained unmatched. Germline CDR1 is LNHNV and CDR2 is YYDKDF (reference sequence). The CDR3 spells CATSRVSGLGAETQYF. CDR3 sequence (DNA): TGTGCCACCAGCAGAGTCTCGGGACTAGGGGCGGAGACCCAGTACTTC.

The table lists this clone with a count of one. This sequence joins TRBV14 and TRBJ2-2; D might be TRBD1 (6 bases). Germline CDR1 SGHDN, CDR2 FVKESK. This CDR3 spans 15 amino acids. Trimming took 1 base from V and 6 from J, leaving 12 bases between them. CDR3 DNA sequence: TGTGCCAGCAGCCAAGGCCCCAGGGGCTCCGGGGAGCTGTTTTTT. Its translation: CASSQGPRGSGELFF.

This clone was counted a few times. The chain links TRBV28 to TRBJ2-2; D remains ambiguous. The V and J ends lost 6 bases and 8 bases respectively, with 4 bases between them. From germline, CDR1 is MDHEN and CDR2 SYDVKM. This CDR3 is 10 amino acids long. The CDR3 DNA sequence: TGTGCCAGCAGGTTGGGGGAGCTGTTTTTT. Its protein product is CASRLGELFF.

A word on this clone: The same CDR3 arises from other DNA sequences in this sample as well. The gene calls are TRBV5-4 and TRBJ2-3; D gene ambiguous. The CDR3 is made up of 13 amino acids. The V gene's germline CDR1 is SGHNT and CDR2 YYREEE (reference sequence). Between the trimmed V and J ends, which lost 4 bases and 0 bases, there was a span of 6 bases. Here the CDR3 DNA reads TGTGCCAGCAGCCCGACTAGCACAGATACGCAGTATTTT. Its translation is CASSPTSTDTQYF.

The chain links TRBV5-1 to TRBJ2-3; weak D call: TRBD2 (5 bases). Germline V lookup: CDR1 SGHRS, CDR2 YFSETQ. V gave up 0 bases and J gave up 8 bases, with 13 bases separating them. The CDR3 is 14 amino acids. The CDR3 bases are TGCGCCAGCAGCTTGGAGTGGCAAGAGGGTACGCAGTATTTT. Amino acids: CASSLEWQEGTQYF.

This clone was observed many times. V and J are TRBV5-1 and TRBJ2-7; 10 bases map to TRBD2. The ends lost 4 bases at V and 1 base at J; junction bases unmatched: 17. The length of the CDR3 is 19 residues. The germline V gene encodes CDR1 SGHRS and CDR2 YFSETQ. DNA of the CDR3: TGCGCCAGCAGCCGCCGGGGGGGGCTAGCGGGGGATCAGTCCTACGAGCAGTACTTC. Protein product: CASSRRGGLAGDQSYEQYF. Drawing the rest from reference TRBV5-1 and TRBJ2-7, the complete variable domain is KAGVTQTPRYLIKTRGQQVTLSCSPISGHRSVSWYQQTPGQGLQFLFEYFSETQRNKGNFPGRFSGRQFSNSRSEMNVSTLELGDSALYLCASSRRGGLAGDQSYEQYFGPGTRLTVT.